The next 10 T cell receptor beta chains were all read from a single sample in a study of lymphopenia after photon versus proton radiotherapy. The repertoire was sequenced with immunoSEQ multiplex PCR; TCRdb's copy has only in-frame clones and lacks some. The table records about 61,000 clones, about 90% of them present only once. This specimen consisted of peripheral blood, obtained from a patient treated with photon-based radiotherapy. Receptors originate from a middle-aged man with gastric cancer.

The rearrangement joins TRBV7-6 to TRBJ2-2; D possibly corresponds to TRBD1 (5 bases). The length of the CDR3 is 13 residues. CDR1 is SGHVS and CDR2 is FNYEAQ in the germline V gene. V lost 3 bases, J lost 9 bases, and 11 bases lay in between. The CDR3 spells CASSFPGSRELFF. The CDR3 bases are TGTGCCAGCAGCTTTCCAGGGTCTAGGGAGCTGTTTTTT.

The chain has TRBV5-4 and TRBJ1-2; TRBD1 matches at 7 bases. Germline-derived CDR1 and CDR2 are SGHNT and YYREEE (reference sequence). The CDR3 consists of 14 residues. V trimming: 1 base; J trimming: 4 bases; junction bases outside the gene matches: 4. The CDR3 DNA reads as TGTGCCAGCAGCTTGACAGGGGCGAGCTATGGCTACACCTTC. It codes for CASSLTGASYGYTF.

The chain combines TRBV7-2 with TRBJ1-2; D is unresolved. V dropped 5 bases and J dropped 0 bases, with 10 bases sitting between them. The CDR3 extends over 14 amino acids. The germline CDR1 and CDR2 sequences are SGHTA and FQGNSA. CDR3 residues: CASSPDYANYGYTF. Written as DNA, the CDR3 is TGTGCCAGCAGCCCGGACTACGCTAACTATGGCTACACCTTC.

The chain recombines TRBV7-2 with TRBJ1-1; 7 bases align to TRBD1. CDR3 length: 14 residues. V trimming: 5 bases; J trimming: 4 bases; junction bases outside the gene matches: 7. Germline V gene lookup returns CDR1 SGHTA and CDR2 FQGNSA. The CDR3 loop reads CASSRQGVSTEAFF. CDR3 DNA: TGTGCCAGCAGCAGACAGGGTGTGAGCACTGAAGCTTTCTTT.

This chain connects TRBV7-9 to TRBJ1-2; weak D call: TRBD1 (5 bases). The CDR3 is made up of 14 amino acids. The V end was cut by 1 base, the J end by 4 bases, with 10 bases between. Per the germline V gene, CDR1 is SEHNR and CDR2 is FQNEAQ (reference sequence). CDR3 region: CASSLGQGTYGYTF. DNA of the CDR3: TGTGCCAGCAGCTTAGGTCAGGGCACCTATGGCTACACCTTC.

Only one count was recorded for this clone. This rearrangement joins TRBV7-9 to TRBJ1-2; 8 positions match TRBD1. Trimming took 4 bases from V and 3 from J; bases not matched to a gene: 7. Per germline, CDR1 SEHNR and CDR2 FQNEAQ (reference sequence). The CDR3 spans 15 residues. The CDR3 DNA sequence: TGTGCCAGCAGCTCGCTGACAGGGGCCGACTATGGCTACACCTTC. It is translated as CASSSLTGADYGYTF.

The J gene is TRBJ2-2, the V gene TRBV10-1; D may match TRBD1 or TRBD2 (5 bases each). Trimming left V 6 bases short and J 0 bases short, with 17 bases between. Germline V gene sequence: CDR1 WNHNN, CDR2 SYGVQD (reference sequence). The CDR3 is 17 amino acids. The CDR3 region has the DNA TGCGCCAGCAGACAAACCAGAGGGACGGCGAACACCGGGGAGCTGTTTTTT. Its translation is CASRQTRGTANTGELFF.

The rearrangement links TRBV5-1 to TRBJ2-7, with D unclear. In germline, CDR1 is SGHRS, CDR2 YFSETQ. The CDR3 runs 13 residues. The V end lost 0 bases, the J end lost 3 bases, and 7 bases lay between the germline ends. The CDR3 DNA sequence: TGCGCCAGCAGCTTGGGACGTGACTACGAGCAGTACTTC. The encoded protein is CASSLGRDYEQYF.

The chain couples TRBV6-5 to TRBJ1-6; 9 bases agree with TRBD1. Trimming at V came to 0 bases and at J to 13 bases, leaving 4 bases not matched to a gene. The CDR3 totals 14 residues. Looked up from germline, CDR1 is MNHEY and CDR2 is SVGAGI. The CDR3 DNA sequence: TGTGCCAGCAGTTACTCGGGACAGGGTGTGCCCCTCCACTTT. Translation gives CASSYSGQGVPLHF.

The chain has TRBV19 and TRBJ1-2, with 8 nucleotides matching TRBD1. This CDR3 has 16 residues. J was trimmed by 3 bases and V by 5 bases; bases with no gene match: 11. Germline values: CDR1 LNHDA, CDR2 SQIVND (reference sequence). The CDR3 nucleotides are TGTGCCAGTAGTCCGTCGACAGGGGAGCTAGACTATGGCTACACCTTC. Encoded protein: CASSPSTGELDYGYTF. Full variable domain (outside the CDR3, taken from reference TRBV19 and TRBJ1-2): DGGITQSPKYLFRKEGQNVTLSCEQNLNHDAMYWYRQDPGQGLRLIYYSQIVNDFQKGDIAEGYSVSREKKESFPLTVTSAQKNPTAFYLCASSPSTGELDYGYTFGSGTRLTVV.